The rows below give T cell receptor beta chains drawn from one sample of a study of OX40 agonist ivuxolimab in advanced cancers. The repertoire was sequenced with immunoSEQ multiplex PCR; TCRdb's copy has only in-frame clones and lacks some. Of tens of thousands of clones in the sample, 70% to 90% were seen once. This specimen consisted of CD4+ or CD8+ T cells sorted from blood, obtained in a trial of the OX40 agonist ivuxolimab. Every receptor here comes from an adult with an advanced solid tumor such as melanoma, head and neck, liver or kidney cancer. Both conserved end residues are part of each CDR3. The D gene is left open where the match is weak. Size is stated for part of the rows, as once, few or many counts, or as a class when the clone is expanded.

cdr3_length	d_call	v_call	j_call	clone_size	cdr3_aa	cdr3_nt
16	TRBD1	TRBV5-4	TRBJ2-6	NA	CASSSYDTGGSNVLTF	TGTGCCAGCAGCTCCTATGATACAGGGGGGTCAAACGTCCTGACTTTC
15	TRBD2	TRBV28	TRBJ2-7	NA	CASSLRTSGSDEQYF	TGTGCCAGCAGTCTGCGGACTAGCGGGAGCGACGAGCAGTACTTC
16	NA	TRBV10-3	TRBJ1-2	NA	CAISEDVRGDDYGYTF	TGTGCCATCAGTGAAGACGTTAGGGGAGATGACTATGGCTACACCTTC
13	NA	TRBV6-6	TRBJ1-1	NA	CAAVGGPGTEAFF	TGTGCCGCAGTTGGGGGGCCAGGAACTGAAGCTTTCTTT
14	NA	TRBV4-1	TRBJ2-7	NA	CASSQAGTTYEQYF	TGCGCCAGCAGCCAAGCGGGAACTACCTACGAGCAGTACTTC
17	TRBD2	TRBV15	TRBJ2-1	few	CATSAGVAGGIGSEQFF	TGTGCCACCAGCGCCGGGGTAGCGGGAGGCATCGGGAGTGAGCAGTTCTTC
16	TRBD2	TRBV27	TRBJ2-3	NA	CASSPTSGRGTDTQYF	TGTGCCAGCAGTCCTACTAGCGGGAGAGGCACAGATACGCAGTATTTT
16	NA	TRBV14	TRBJ1-2	NA	CASSLLTGTIPLGYTF	TGTGCCAGCAGCCTTTTAACCGGGACCATACCGCTCGGCTACACCTTC
13	NA	TRBV5-1	TRBJ2-7	NA	CASSLEYGYEQYF	TGCGCCAGCAGCTTGGAATATGGCTACGAGCAGTACTTC
15	NA	TRBV7-3	TRBJ2-1	NA	CASSLNGGLYNEQFF	TGTGCCAGCAGCTTAAACGGGGGACTCTACAATGAGCAGTTCTTC
12	NA	TRBV6-5	TRBJ1-2	NA	CASSLGGGGYTF	TGTGCCAGCAGCCTGGGGGGCGGTGGCTACACCTTC
15	TRBD1	TRBV11-2	TRBJ2-2	once	CASSATQGAGGELFF	TGTGCCAGCAGCGCCACACAGGGGGCTGGCGGGGAGCTGTTTTTT
15	TRBD1	TRBV2	TRBJ2-7	NA	CASSMDRGPAYEQYF	TGTGCCAGCAGCATGGACAGGGGGCCTGCCTACGAGCAGTACTTC
15	TRBD2	TRBV9	TRBJ2-1	once	CASSRTPGGYNEQFF	TGTGCCAGCAGCAGGACCCCGGGGGGGTACAATGAGCAGTTCTTC
13	NA	TRBV5-6	TRBJ1-1	NA	CASSLSLNTEAFF	TGTGCCAGCAGCCTCTCCCTGAACACTGAAGCTTTCTTT
15	NA	TRBV19	TRBJ1-1	NA	CASTLGGGLNTEAFF	TGTGCCAGTACTTTAGGGGGGGGATTAAACACTGAAGCTTTCTTT
11	NA	TRBV29-1	TRBJ1-2	NA	CSAPRRGGYTF	TGCAGCGCCCCCCGCCGAGGTGGCTACACCTTC
17	TRBD2	TRBV7-6	TRBJ2-2	NA	CASSLELAGEVDGELFF	TGTGCCAGCAGCTTAGAACTAGCGGGAGAAGTGGACGGGGAGCTGTTTTTT
14	NA	TRBV27	TRBJ1-2	NA	CASSLSGGTSGYTF	TGTGCCAGCAGTTTATCGGGGGGAACCTCTGGCTACACCTTC
15	TRBD2	TRBV5-4	TRBJ2-1	once	CASSLPSGDYNEQFF	TGTGCCAGCAGCTTGCCTAGCGGGGATTACAATGAGCAGTTCTTC
14	NA	TRBV6-5	TRBJ1-1	NA	CASSYFRANTEAFF	TGTGCCAGCAGTTACTTTCGAGCGAACACTGAAGCTTTCTTT
15	NA	TRBV11-2	TRBJ2-3	once	CASSFHWGWPDTQYF	TGTGCCAGCAGCTTCCATTGGGGTTGGCCAGATACGCAGTATTTT
14	NA	TRBV9	TRBJ2-3	large	CASRGGGSTDTQYF	TGTGCCAGCAGAGGGGGAGGCAGCACAGATACGCAGTATTTT
16	TRBD2	TRBV27	TRBJ2-7	NA	CASSRGHLAGLYEQYF	TGTGCCAGCAGCAGAGGTCATCTAGCGGGACTCTACGAGCAGTACTTC
16	TRBD1	TRBV7-9	TRBJ1-1	NA	CASSFPGTGEDTEAFF	TGTGCCAGCAGCTTCCCCGGGACAGGGGAGGACACTGAAGCTTTCTTT
11	TRBD2	TRBV6-1	TRBJ2-1	NA	CASIWGGIQFF	TGTGCCAGCATCTGGGGAGGGATCCAGTTCTTC
12	NA	TRBV4-1	TRBJ2-2	NA	CASSQTTGELFF	TGCGCCAGCAGCCAAACCACCGGGGAGCTGTTTTTT
13	TRBD1	TRBV28	TRBJ2-1	NA	CASSPPGGKEQFF	TGTGCCAGCAGTCCCCCAGGGGGCAAAGAGCAGTTCTTC
14	NA	TRBV27	TRBJ2-7	NA	CASTNAPGHHEQYF	TGTGCCAGCACCAATGCGCCGGGACACCACGAGCAGTACTTC
16	TRBD1	TRBV7-6	TRBJ2-7	NA	CASSLFTEGAASEQYF	TGTGCCAGCAGCTTATTTACTGAGGGGGCGGCGAGTGAGCAGTACTTC
15	TRBD2	TRBV6-1	TRBJ2-7	NA	CASNTLAGGSYEQYF	TGTGCCAGCAACACACTAGCGGGGGGCTCCTACGAGCAGTACTTC
16	NA	TRBV4-1	TRBJ2-5	NA	CASSQDSLSVQETQYF	TGCGCCAGCAGCCAAGACAGCCTTTCGGTCCAAGAGACCCAGTACTTC